These 24 T cell receptor beta chains were all obtained from the same sample, sequenced in a study of shared clonotypes between healthy human individuals. Measured with immunoSEQ multiplex PCR; TCRdb has only the in-frame clones, and not every one. The sample lists 2 million to 3 million clones; more than 90% were seen once. The sample consisted of naive CD4+ T cells sorted from blood. Stated subset: CD45RA+ positively selected. All receptors derive from a man aged 18 to 35 in good health.

The gene calls are TRBV5-1 and TRBJ1-1; D gene uncertain. The germline V and J ends were trimmed by 0 bases and 10 bases, with 19 bases remaining between them. The germline V gene encodes CDR1 SGHRS and CDR2 YFSETQ. CDR3 length equals 15 residues. The DNA for the CDR3 is TGCGCCAGCAGCTTGGAGGTAGTTACCACCGGAGGAGCTTTCTTT. This sequence encodes CASSLEVVTTGGAFF.

The genes are TRBV5-1 and TRBJ2-2, with 9 bases matching TRBD1. This CDR3 contains 16 residues. The germline V gene encodes CDR1 SGHRS and CDR2 YFSETQ. Germline trimming cut 9 bases from V and 0 bases from J; bases unmatched to any gene: 9. The CDR3 DNA reads as TGCGCCACCGGGACAGGGCTGTTGTCGAACACCGGGGAGCTGTTTTTT. It encodes CATGTGLLSNTGELFF.

This clone was observed a few times. The chain combines TRBV29-1 with TRBJ2-2; 7 nucleotides align to TRBD1. The CDR3 spans 15 residues. Trimming removed 6 bases from V and 4 bases from J; junction bases left unmatched: 11. Germline values: CDR1 SQVTM, CDR2 ANQGSEA. The CDR3 sequence is CSVATGTDSTGELFF. The CDR3 region has the DNA TGCAGCGTGGCAACCGGGACAGACTCCACCGGGGAGCTGTTTTTT.

This clone was recorded only once. The chain couples TRBV6-5 to TRBJ2-2, with D maybe TRBD1 (6 bases). Trimming took 4 bases from V and 0 from J, leaving 12 bases between them. This CDR3 has 16 residues. Per the germline V gene, CDR1 is MNHEY and CDR2 is SVGAGI. The CDR3 reads CASSLTGSTNTGELFF. The CDR3 nucleotides read TGTGCCAGCAGTTTGACAGGTAGTACGAACACCGGGGAGCTGTTTTTT.

This chain connects TRBV4-3 to TRBJ1-6; no clear D. CDR3 length: 18 residues. The V gene's germline CDR1 is LGHNA and CDR2 YSLEER. Trimming removed 0 bases from V and 0 bases from J, with 12 bases in between. CDR3 coding DNA: TGCGCCAGCAGCCAAGATATAGTCGGGAGCTCCTATAATTCACCCCTCCACTTT. Translation: CASSQDIVGSSYNSPLHF.

This rearrangement joins TRBV19 to TRBJ1-6; tentatively, D is TRBD1 (5 bases). The germline V and J ends were trimmed by 6 bases and 7 bases, with 19 bases remaining between them. The CDR3 length is 16 residues. Germline V gene sequence: CDR1 LNHDA, CDR2 SQIVND (reference sequence). The CDR3 sequence is CASRSPGELGNSPLHF. The CDR3, as DNA: TGTGCCAGTAGATCCCCGGGGGAGTTGGGGAATTCACCCCTCCACTTT.

The table lists this clone with a few counts. The sample has other DNA sequences that encode this CDR3 too. J is TRBJ1-1 and V is TRBV10-3; the match to TRBD1 covers 7 bases. Germline V gene sequence: CDR1 ENHRY, CDR2 SYGVKD. V was pared by 7 bases and J by 5 bases, with 1 base of the junction left unmatched. The CDR3 sequence is 11 residues long. The CDR3 region is CAITGGTEAFF. Written as DNA, the CDR3 is TGTGCCATCACAGGGGGGACTGAAGCTTTCTTT.

The chain combines TRBV9 with TRBJ2-7; 8 bases match TRBD1. V shed 4 bases and J 5 bases; nucleotides not matched to a gene: 11. The CDR3 length is 15 residues. CDR1 is SGDLS, CDR2 YYNGEE, per germline. The CDR3 bases are TGTGCCAGCAGCATGCAGGGGGCGACGTTTCACGAGCAGTACTTC. Amino acid sequence: CASSMQGATFHEQYF.

The chain is built from TRBV6-6 and TRBJ1-4, with a possible D match to TRBD1 (6 bases). CDR1 is MNHNY, CDR2 SVGAGI, per germline (reference sequence). This CDR3 has 14 residues. Deletions cut 4 bases from V and 8 bases from J, with 14 bases between. As DNA, the CDR3 is TGTGCCAGCAGTTCACAGGGAGGTGGGGAAAAACTGTTTTTT. It translates to CASSSQGGGEKLFF.

This clone was observed a few times. This chain links TRBV7-9 with TRBJ1-2; D uncertain. The V and J ends lost 1 base and 8 bases respectively, with 8 bases between them. The CDR3 sequence is 12 residues long. From germline, CDR1 is SEHNR and CDR2 FQNEAQ (reference sequence). The CDR3 loop is CASSLDVRGYTF. The CDR3 DNA is TGTGCCAGCAGCTTAGACGTGAGGGGCTACACCTTC.

Details on this clone: Other DNA sequences of this sample code for an identical CDR3. The V gene is TRBV5-1, the J gene TRBJ2-3; 14 bases are a match to TRBD2. Trimming at V came to 4 bases and at J to 3 bases, leaving 4 bases not matched to a gene. Germline CDR1 and CDR2: SGHRS and YFSETQ. The CDR3 is made up of 16 amino acids. The CDR3 DNA reads as TGCGCCAGCAGCAGCGGACTAGCGGGGGGAACAGATACGCAGTATTTT. Its protein product is CASSSGLAGGTDTQYF.

This chain uses TRBV6-1 with TRBJ2-7; 9 bases align to TRBD2. V gave up 7 bases and J gave up 4 bases; unmatched junction bases: 11. Germline V lookup: CDR1 MNHNS, CDR2 SASEGT. The CDR3 runs to 15 residues. The CDR3 here is CASTTGVAGVYEQYF. The CDR3 DNA is TGTGCCAGCACCACCGGGGTAGCGGGAGTATACGAGCAGTACTTC.

V and J are TRBV27 and TRBJ1-1; tentatively, D is TRBD1 (5 bases). The CDR3 runs to 17 residues. V was clipped by 6 bases and J by 1 base, with 21 bases between them. Germline V gene sequence: CDR1 MNHEY, CDR2 SMNVEV (reference sequence). The CDR3 spells CASSRGPPGGKNTEAFF. Written as DNA, the CDR3 is TGTGCCAGCAGCCGAGGGCCCCCCGGGGGGAAGAACACTGAAGCTTTCTTT.

The chain has TRBV6-5 and TRBJ2-4; no definite D call. Germline CDR1 and CDR2: MNHEY and SVGAGI. The CDR3 has 14 residues. V was clipped by 6 bases and J by 3 bases, with 12 bases between them. CDR3 sequence reads: CASRPPVGKNIQYF. The DNA for the CDR3 is TGTGCCAGCAGACCCCCGGTTGGCAAAAACATTCAGTACTTC.

V usage is TRBV28 and J usage is TRBJ1-5, with 7 bases aligning to TRBD1. This CDR3 is 13 amino acids long. CDR1 is MDHEN and CDR2 is SYDVKM in the germline V gene. V shed 8 bases and J 1 base; nucleotides not matched to a gene: 2. CDR3 coding DNA: TGTGCCAGCCAGGGGGGGAGCAATCAGCCCCAGCATTTT. Its protein is CASQGGSNQPQHF.

The chain uses TRBV4-3 and TRBJ1-3, with unresolved D. The CDR3 contains 16 residues. The germline V gene encodes CDR1 LGHNA and CDR2 YSLEER. Trimming shortened V by 0 bases and J by 2 bases, and 11 bases separated the two germline ends. The CDR3 protein is CASSQEVGIAGNTIYF. In DNA form, the CDR3 reads TGCGCCAGCAGCCAAGAGGTTGGGATAGCTGGAAACACCATATATTTT.

The chain is built from TRBV2 and TRBJ1-2, with D maybe TRBD1 (5 bases). V lost 7 bases, J lost 7 bases, and 16 bases lay in between. The length of the CDR3 is 13 residues. The germline V gene has CDR1 SNHLY and CDR2 FYNNEI. The CDR3 coding sequence is TGTGCCAGCAACCCGGACATTAGGGCTGGCTACACCTTC. Encoded protein: CASNPDIRAGYTF. Filled out from reference TRBV2 and TRBJ1-2, the complete variable domain reads EPEVTQTPSHQVTQMGQEVILRCVPISNHLYFYWYRQILGQKVEFLVSFYNNEISEKSEIFDDQFSVERPDGSNFTLKIRSTKLEDSAMYFCASNPDIRAGYTFGSGTRLTVV.

The chain employs TRBV7-3 and TRBJ2-1; possibly TRBD2 for D (6 bases). The CDR3 runs to 15 residues. Trimming stripped 7 bases from V and 3 bases from J, with 16 bases between. Germline V gene sequence: CDR1 SGHTA, CDR2 FQGTGA. CDR3 bases: TGTGCCAGCACTTCCGGGGGTAACTACTACAATGAGCAGTTCTTC. Amino acid sequence: CASTSGGNYYNEQFF.

The V call is TRBV30, the J call TRBJ2-7; possibly TRBD2 for D (5 bases). Germline V gene sequence: CDR1 GTSNPN, CDR2 SVGIG (reference sequence). V was trimmed by 0 bases and J by 2 bases, leaving 11 bases between them. The CDR3 extends over 14 amino acids. CDR3 residues: CAWSVGGATYEQYF. The CDR3 DNA is TGTGCCTGGAGTGTTGGAGGTGCCACCTACGAGCAGTACTTC. Variable domain in full (rest from reference TRBV30 and TRBJ2-7): SQTIHQWPATLVQPVGSPLSLECTVEGTSNPNLYWYRQAAGRGLQLLFYSVGIGQISSEVPQNLSASRPQDRQFILSSKKLLLSDSGFYLCAWSVGGATYEQYFGPGTRLTVT.

The V call is TRBV6-5, the J call TRBJ2-4; D ambiguous. CDR1 and CDR2 (germline): MNHEY, SVGAGI. V dropped 4 bases and J dropped 0 bases, with 10 bases sitting between them. The CDR3 runs 15 residues. The CDR3 bases are TGTGCCAGCAGTTCACCGACGGTAGCCAAAAACATTCAGTACTTC. Translating it yields CASSSPTVAKNIQYF.

The chain couples TRBV27 to TRBJ1-6; a weak D match, TRBD1 (6 bases). Germline CDR1 and CDR2: MNHEY and SMNVEV (reference sequence). V lost 2 bases and J 7 bases, leaving 12 bases between the germline ends. CDR3 size: 15 residues. The CDR3 DNA reads as TGTGCCAGCAGTTTAAGGACAGCGGTAAATTCACCCCTCCACTTT. It is translated as CASSLRTAVNSPLHF.

J is TRBJ1-4 and V is TRBV2; D not resolved. This CDR3 spans 13 amino acids. With 4 bases removed from V and 7 bases from J, the gap between germline ends came to 10 bases. Germline values: CDR1 SNHLY, CDR2 FYNNEI. CDR3: CASSGGFGEKLFF. CDR3 coding DNA: TGTGCCAGCAGTGGCGGTTTTGGTGAAAAACTGTTTTTT.

The chain links TRBV6-5 to TRBJ1-2, with 7 bases matching TRBD1. The CDR3 covers 12 residues. The germline V gene has CDR1 MNHEY and CDR2 SVGAGI. V was clipped by 5 bases and J by 8 bases; unmatched bases: 5. The CDR3 DNA sequence: TGTGCCAGCAGTGACAGGGCCGAGGGCTACACCTTC. This encodes CASSDRAEGYTF.

This chain connects TRBV19 to TRBJ2-7; 7 positions agree with TRBD1. Germline CDR1 is LNHDA and CDR2 is SQIVND (reference sequence). The V and J ends lost 6 bases and 3 bases, in that order; junction bases with no gene match: 2. The CDR3 extends over 12 amino acids. The CDR3 DNA follows: TGTGCCAGTAGCAACAGGGGCTACGAGCAGTACTTC. This encodes CASSNRGYEQYF.